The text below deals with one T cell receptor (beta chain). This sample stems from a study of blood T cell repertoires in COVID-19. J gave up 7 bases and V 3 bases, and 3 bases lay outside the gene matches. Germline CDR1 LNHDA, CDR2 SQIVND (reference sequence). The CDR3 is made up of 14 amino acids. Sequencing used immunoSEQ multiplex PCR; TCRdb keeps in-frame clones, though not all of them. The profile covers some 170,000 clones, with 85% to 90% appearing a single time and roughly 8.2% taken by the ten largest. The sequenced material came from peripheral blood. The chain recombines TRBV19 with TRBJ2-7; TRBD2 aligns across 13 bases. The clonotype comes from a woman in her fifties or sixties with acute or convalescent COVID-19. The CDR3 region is CASSMGLAGIEQYF. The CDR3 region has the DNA TGTGCCAGTAGTATGGGACTAGCGGGGATTGAGCAGTACTTC.